Following are 24 T cell receptor beta chains from one sample sequenced in a study of OX40 agonist ivuxolimab in advanced cancers. Measured with immunoSEQ multiplex PCR; TCRdb has only the in-frame clones, and not every one. The table includes some 95,000 clones, roughly 87% detected once. This sample comprised CD4+ or CD8+ T cells sorted from blood, obtained in a trial of the OX40 agonist ivuxolimab. The source is an adult with an advanced solid tumor such as melanoma, head and neck, liver or kidney cancer.

This rearrangement joins TRBV28 to TRBJ2-5; D perhaps matches TRBD2 (5 bases). Germline lookup yields CDR1 MDHEN and CDR2 SYDVKM. This CDR3 is built from 16 residues. V lost 2 bases, J lost 0 bases, and 13 bases lay in between. The CDR3 loop reads CASSLLSGKYQETQYF. CDR3 DNA sequence: TGTGCCAGCAGTTTACTTTCCGGGAAATACCAAGAGACCCAGTACTTC.

The chain couples TRBV7-9 to TRBJ1-1, with TRBD1 matching over 7 bases. This CDR3 region has 12 residues. Per germline, CDR1 SEHNR and CDR2 FQNEAQ (reference sequence). Trimming took 8 bases from V and 3 from J; bases not matched to a gene: 3. In DNA form, the CDR3 reads TGTGCCAGCGGACAGGCCGACACTGAAGCTTTCTTT. Translating gives CASGQADTEAFF. Based on the CDR3 plus reference TRBV7-9 and TRBJ1-1, the full variable domain is DTGVSQNPRHKITKRGQNVTFRCDPISEHNRLYWYRQTLGQGPEFLTYFQNEAQLEKSRLLSDRFSAERPKGSFSTLEIQRTEQGDSAMYLCASGQADTEAFFGQGTRLTVV.

The chain links TRBV14 to TRBJ2-2; D is unresolved. The CDR3 has 15 amino acids. Germline V gene lookup returns CDR1 SGHDN and CDR2 FVKESK. The V and J ends lost 0 bases and 3 bases respectively, with 8 bases between them. The CDR3 coding sequence is TGTGCCAGCAGCCAAGAATGGGCAGACACCGGGGAGCTGTTTTTT. It encodes CASSQEWADTGELFF.

This chain links TRBV7-4 with TRBJ2-5; no reliable D call. The CDR3 contains 17 residues. Germline CDR1 SGHVT, CDR2 SQSDAQ. Trimming pared 6 bases from V and 5 bases from J, leaving 25 bases between. The CDR3 DNA is TGTGCCAGCAGTGAAAGACACCGGATCATCGTCGACGAGACCCAGTACTTC. Its translation is CASSERHRIIVDETQYF.

The sample holds one count of this clone. This chain connects TRBV7-2 to TRBJ1-2, with unresolved D. The V end lost 4 bases, the J end lost 7 bases, and 16 bases lay between the germline ends. Germline assignment: CDR1 SGHTA and CDR2 FQGNSA. This CDR3 comprises 14 residues. The CDR3 DNA reads TGTGCCAGCAGCTCCGTTGAGGGCCTAGGTGGCTACACCTTC. This encodes CASSSVEGLGGYTF.

This clone appeared once. The V gene is TRBV4-2, the J gene TRBJ2-7; 7 bases align to TRBD2. CDR1 and CDR2 (germline): LGHNA, YNFKEQ. The CDR3 extends over 17 amino acids. J gave up 2 bases and V 1 base, and 11 bases lay outside the gene matches. The CDR3: CASSQGRTSGVAYEQYF. CDR3 DNA: TGTGCCAGCAGCCAAGGGAGGACTAGTGGGGTGGCCTACGAGCAGTACTTC.

The chain links TRBV7-9 to TRBJ2-7, with a tentative D call TRBD2 (6 bases). The CDR3 has 15 amino acids. CDR1 is SEHNR and CDR2 is FQNEAQ in the germline V gene (reference sequence). Trimming cost V 5 bases and J 3 bases, with 17 bases left between them. CDR3 region: CASSPQWGVLYEQYF. DNA of the CDR3: TGTGCCAGCAGCCCTCAGTGGGGGGTACTCTACGAGCAGTACTTC. The variable domain in full, with the rest retrieved from reference TRBV7-9 and TRBJ2-7, is DTGVSQNPRHKITKRGQNVTFRCDPISEHNRLYWYRQTLGQGPEFLTYFQNEAQLEKSRLLSDRFSAERPKGSFSTLEIQRTEQGDSAMYLCASSPQWGVLYEQYFGPGTRLTVT.

The chain uses TRBV5-6 and TRBJ2-3, with 7 positions matching TRBD2. The J segment lost 4 bases and the V segment lost 5 bases, leaving 10 bases of the junction unmatched. Germline CDR1 reads SGHDT; CDR2 reads YYEEEE. This CDR3 has 15 amino acids. The CDR3 loop is CASSGGGRFSDTQYF. CDR3 bases: TGTGCCAGCAGTGGCGGGGGACGGTTTTCAGATACGCAGTATTTT.

The J gene is TRBJ1-4, the V gene TRBV4-3, with 7 bases lining up with TRBD1. This CDR3 spans 15 amino acids. V shed 0 bases, J shed 7 bases, and the junction held 5 bases outside the gene matches. Germline V gene sequence: CDR1 LGHNA, CDR2 YSLEER. Here the CDR3 DNA reads TGCGCCAGCAGCCAAGATATGGGACAGACTGAAAAACTGTTTTTT. Amino acids: CASSQDMGQTEKLFF.

This clone has only one observation. The CDR3 region has the DNA TGTGCCAGCAGATATGAAAACATTCAGTACTTC. Its translation is CASRYENIQYF. The chain uses TRBV7-2 and TRBJ2-4; D is undetermined. Germline CDR1 is SGHTA and CDR2 is FQGNSA. The CDR3 extends over 11 amino acids. Trimming left V 6 bases short and J 5 bases short, with 5 bases between.

The rearrangement links TRBV28 to TRBJ1-6; D is possibly TRBD1 (6 bases). The germline gives CDR1 MDHEN, CDR2 SYDVKM. Deletions cut 6 bases from V and 7 bases from J, with 19 bases between. The CDR3 has 16 residues. The CDR3 nucleotides read TGTGCCAGCAGCTTTGCGGGGGGGGCAGCCAATTCACCCCTCCACTTT. This codes for CASSFAGGAANSPLHF. The entire variable domain, with the rest obtained from reference TRBV28 and TRBJ1-6, is as follows: DVKVTQSSRYLVKRTGEKVFLECVQDMDHENMFWYRQDPGLGLRLIYFSYDVKMKEKGDIPEGYSVSREKKERFSLILESASTNQTSMYLCASSFAGGAANSPLHFGNGTRLTVT.

This chain links TRBV27 with TRBJ1-6; D may be TRBD1 (5 bases). The CDR3 is 18 residues long. CDR1 MNHEY and CDR2 SMNVEV come from the germline V gene (reference sequence). The V and J ends lost 3 bases and 0 bases respectively, with 15 bases between them. This CDR3 is CASSFSGTVRSYNSPLHF. The CDR3 DNA reads TGTGCCAGCAGTTTCTCCGGGACGGTTCGCTCCTATAATTCACCCCTCCACTTT.

This chain connects TRBV19 to TRBJ2-5, with TRBD1 matching 7 bases. The CDR3 totals 14 residues. Germline CDR1 reads LNHDA; CDR2 reads SQIVND (reference sequence). After removal of 3 bases from V and 0 bases from J, the junction contained 1 base not matched to a gene. CDR3 DNA: TGTGCCAGTAGTATCGGACAGGACCAAGAGACCCAGTACTTC. Protein sequence: CASSIGQDQETQYF.

This clone was detected once. The genes are TRBV28 and TRBJ1-4, with 7 bases fitting TRBD1. Germline assignment: CDR1 MDHEN and CDR2 SYDVKM. Trimming removed 8 bases from V and 11 bases from J; junction bases left unmatched: 14. The CDR3 runs 14 residues. CDR3 sequence (DNA): TGTGCCAGCTCGGAGCAGGGGGTCTCGGGGAAACTGTTTTTT. This translates into CASSEQGVSGKLFF.

As for this clone: Within the sample, other DNA sequences also encode this same CDR3. The chain joins TRBV5-4 to TRBJ2-7; 9 bases are shared with TRBD1. V was pared by 4 bases and J by 3 bases, with 5 bases of the junction left unmatched. The CDR3 extends over 14 amino acids. The germline CDR1 and CDR2 sequences are SGHNT and YYREEE (reference sequence). The CDR3 coding sequence is TGTGCCAGCAGCCCCCCGGGACAGGGCTACGAGCAGTACTTC. Amino acids: CASSPPGQGYEQYF.

The chain joins TRBV29-1 to TRBJ1-1; the match to TRBD1 covers 7 bases. The CDR3 is made up of 12 amino acids. After removal of 6 bases from V and 1 base from J, the junction contained 2 bases not matched to a gene. Germline CDR1 and CDR2: SQVTM and ANQGSEA. The CDR3 region is CSVWDRNTEAFF. The CDR3 DNA sequence: TGCAGCGTCTGGGACAGGAACACTGAAGCTTTCTTT.

The rearrangement uses TRBV7-9 and TRBJ2-5; possibly TRBD2 for D (6 bases). Germline V gives CDR1 SEHNR, CDR2 FQNEAQ (reference sequence). The CDR3 loop spans 17 amino acids. V was shortened by 1 base and J by 1 base, with 16 bases between the two germline ends. CDR3 nucleotide sequence: TGTGCCAGCAGCTTAGTTCGGTCTACGGGGGTCCAAGAGACCCAGTACTTC. It yields the protein CASSLVRSTGVQETQYF.

The chain couples TRBV27 to TRBJ2-2; D gene unclear. V lost 8 bases to trimming and J lost 4 bases, with 14 bases between them. The CDR3 has 14 residues. Looked up from germline, CDR1 is MNHEY and CDR2 is SMNVEV (reference sequence). The CDR3, as DNA: TGTGCCAGCGGCGTGATTGCAGGCACCGGGGAGCTGTTTTTT. Amino acid sequence: CASGVIAGTGELFF.

This chain links TRBV14 with TRBJ2-2; 8 bases fit TRBD2. This CDR3 has 19 amino acids. CDR1 is SGHDN and CDR2 is FVKESK in the germline V gene. The V segment lost 2 bases and the J segment 1 base; nucleotides outside the gene matches: 12. CDR3 DNA sequence: TGTGCCAGCAGCCAATTATACGGGACTAGTGGGGGGAACACCGGGGAGCTGTTTTTT. It yields the protein CASSQLYGTSGGNTGELFF.

The CDR3: CASSRPRVYTEAFF. CDR3 bases: TGTGCCAGCAGCCGTCCTCGGGTCTACACTGAAGCTTTCTTT. The rearrangement uses TRBV13 and TRBJ1-1; D uncertain. Per germline, CDR1 PRHDT and CDR2 FYEKMQ (reference sequence). The length of the CDR3 is 14 residues. The germline V and J ends were trimmed by 5 bases and 3 bases, with 13 bases remaining between them.

This clone was seen once. This chain connects TRBV19 to TRBJ2-1, with D possibly matching TRBD2 (6 bases). Trimming cost V 7 bases and J 7 bases, with 23 bases left between them. In germline, CDR1 is LNHDA, CDR2 SQIVND (reference sequence). This CDR3 is built from 16 residues. The CDR3 bases are TGTGCCAGTACCGCCCAGGAGGGGAGTATTGGGAATGAGCAGTTCTTC. This translates into CASTAQEGSIGNEQFF.

To note about this clone: Additional DNA sequences in this sample encode the identical CDR3. The genes are TRBV29-1 and TRBJ1-5; possible D gene TRBD1, 5 bases. Germline V gives CDR1 SQVTM, CDR2 ANQGSEA. The CDR3 sequence is 13 residues long. V was pared by 4 bases and J by 3 bases, with 10 bases between. The CDR3 sequence: CSVGLGVNQPQHF. The CDR3 nucleotides read TGCAGCGTTGGACTGGGGGTCAATCAGCCCCAGCATTTT.

J is TRBJ1-4 and V is TRBV7-9, with 7 bases that match TRBD1. V lost 1 base, J lost 5 bases, and 7 bases stayed unmatched. The CDR3 has 16 residues. CDR1 is SEHNR and CDR2 is FQNEAQ in the germline V gene (reference sequence). The CDR3 protein is CASSLGTQGGNEKLFF. For the CDR3, the DNA is TGTGCCAGCAGCTTAGGCACGCAGGGGGGGAATGAAAAACTGTTTTTT.

The V gene is TRBV18, the J gene TRBJ2-5, with D possibly called TRBD1 or TRBD2 (6 bases each). The ends were cut back, 2 bases at V and 3 bases at J, with 16 bases in the middle. This CDR3 has 16 residues. Germline V CDR1 and CDR2: KGHSH, LQKENI. The CDR3 sequence: CASSPDFRGGKETQYF. The CDR3 DNA sequence: TGTGCCAGCTCACCAGACTTTCGAGGGGGGAAAGAGACCCAGTACTTC.